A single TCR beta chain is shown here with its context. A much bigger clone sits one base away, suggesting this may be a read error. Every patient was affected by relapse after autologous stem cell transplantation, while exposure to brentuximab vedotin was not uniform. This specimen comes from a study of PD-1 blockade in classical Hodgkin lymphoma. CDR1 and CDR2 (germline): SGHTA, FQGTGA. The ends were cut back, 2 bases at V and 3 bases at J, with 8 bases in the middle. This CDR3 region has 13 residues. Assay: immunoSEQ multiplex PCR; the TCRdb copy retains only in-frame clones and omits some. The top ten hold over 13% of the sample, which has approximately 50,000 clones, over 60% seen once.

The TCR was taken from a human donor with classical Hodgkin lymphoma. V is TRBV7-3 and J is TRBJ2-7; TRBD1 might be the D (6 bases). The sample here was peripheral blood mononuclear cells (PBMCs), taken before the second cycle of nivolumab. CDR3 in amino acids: CASSLQTGYEQYF. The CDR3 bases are TGTGCCAGCAGCTTACAGACAGGCTACGAGCAGTACTTC.